The 8 T cell receptor beta chains below all came from one sample that was sequenced in a study of technical replicates of blood from several donors. Assay: immunoSEQ multiplex PCR; the TCRdb copy retains only in-frame clones and omits some. The table lists over 70,000 clones, just under 95% of them singletons. The sequencing input was T cells isolated from PBMCs. The receptors were gathered from a human donor in good health.

CDR3 residues: CASSYSVTGDGYTF. The CDR3 DNA reads TGTGCCAGCAGTTACTCCGTGACAGGGGATGGCTACACCTTC. V usage is TRBV28 and J usage is TRBJ1-2, with 8 bases identical to TRBD1. The V gene end was trimmed by 4 bases and the J gene end by 6 bases; junction bases not matched to a gene: 7. CDR1 is MDHEN and CDR2 is SYDVKM in the germline V gene. CDR3 size: 14 residues.

CDR3 nucleotide sequence: TGTGCCAGCAGCTTGGTAGCCGGGTGGGACACCGGGGAGCTGTTTTTT. This translates into CASSLVAGWDTGELFF. This chain joins TRBV5-4 and TRBJ2-2; D gene uncertain. Between the trimmed V and J ends, which lost 0 bases and 3 bases, there was a span of 12 bases. CDR1 is SGHNT, CDR2 YYREEE, per germline (reference sequence). The CDR3 consists of 16 residues.

The chain combines TRBV6-5 with TRBJ1-2, with 7 bases fitting TRBD1. This CDR3 spans 14 amino acids. V shed 2 bases, J shed 6 bases, and the junction held 6 bases outside the gene matches. CDR1 is MNHEY, CDR2 SVGAGI, per germline. The CDR3 loop is CASSYDRDVDGYTF. In DNA, the CDR3 is TGTGCCAGCAGTTACGACAGGGACGTCGATGGCTACACCTTC.

The V and J genes are TRBV4-1 and TRBJ2-1; D call uncertain. Trimming took off 0 bases at V and 3 bases at J, with 6 bases between the two ends. The CDR3 runs to 14 residues. The germline CDR1 and CDR2 sequences are MGHRA and YSYEKL. CDR3 region: CASSQERYYNEQFF. The CDR3 coding sequence is TGCGCCAGCAGCCAAGAGCGGTACTACAATGAGCAGTTCTTC.

This rearrangement joins TRBV28 to TRBJ2-1; 13 bases match TRBD2. There are 16 residues in the CDR3. Germline V gene data show CDR1 as MDHEN and CDR2 as SYDVKM. Trimming removed 2 bases from V and 9 bases from J; junction bases left unmatched: 7. The CDR3 loop reads CASSLGTSGKWGEQFF. The CDR3 coding sequence is TGTGCCAGCAGTTTAGGGACTAGCGGGAAGTGGGGTGAGCAGTTCTTC. Complete variable domain (other parts from reference TRBV28 and TRBJ2-1): DVKVTQSSRYLVKRTGEKVFLECVQDMDHENMFWYRQDPGLGLRLIYFSYDVKMKEKGDIPEGYSVSREKKERFSLILESASTNQTSMYLCASSLGTSGKWGEQFFGPGTRLTVL.

This chain joins TRBV29-1 and TRBJ1-1; D gene unclear. The CDR3 has 13 residues. The germline gives CDR1 SQVTM, CDR2 ANQGSEA. Trimming stripped 7 bases from V and 2 bases from J, with 14 bases between. The CDR3 protein is CSAHGEENTEAFF. The CDR3 DNA is TGCAGCGCCCATGGGGAGGAAAACACTGAAGCTTTCTTT.

The rearrangement links TRBV6-5 to TRBJ1-5; no clear D. In germline, CDR1 is MNHEY, CDR2 SVGAGI. Trimming left V 0 bases short and J 3 bases short, with 9 bases between. CDR3 length: 15 residues. The CDR3 spells CASSYSNSPNQPQHF. The CDR3 DNA reads as TGTGCCAGCAGTTACTCGAACTCTCCCAATCAGCCCCAGCATTTT.

The CDR3 region has the DNA TGTGCCAGCAGCTTGGCTAGGGAGCTGTTTTTT. It encodes CASSLARELFF. The chain uses TRBV5-4 and TRBJ2-2, with D hard to call. The CDR3 is 11 amino acids. V lost 0 bases and J 9 bases, leaving 3 bases between the germline ends. The germline gives CDR1 SGHNT, CDR2 YYREEE (reference sequence).